The 23 T cell receptor beta chains reported below all come from one sample, sequenced in a study of shared clonotypes between healthy human individuals. The repertoire was sequenced with immunoSEQ multiplex PCR; TCRdb's copy has only in-frame clones and lacks some. Of 2 million to 2.5 million clones listed, approximately 94% are singletons. CD45RO-negative CD8 cells positively selected for CCR7 made up the naive population, which excluded terminally differentiated effector memory CD45RA+ cells. Material: naive CD8+ T cells from PBMCs. The receptors derive from a man in his late teens or twenties in good health. Some clones in this sample may be carry-over from other donors' samples.

The chain couples TRBV13 to TRBJ1-4; D gene unclear. The CDR3 loop spans 15 amino acids. Germline values: CDR1 PRHDT, CDR2 FYEKMQ (reference sequence). The ends were cut back, 4 bases at V and 4 bases at J, with 13 bases in the middle. CDR3 amino acids: CASSSREGHNEKLFF. CDR3 nucleotides: TGTGCCAGCAGCTCCCGGGAGGGCCATAATGAAAAACTGTTTTTT. Full variable domain (rest looked up from reference TRBV13 and TRBJ1-4): AAGVIQSPRHLIKEKRETATLKCYPIPRHDTVYWYQQGPGQDPQFLISFYEKMQSDKGSIPDRFSAQQFSDYHSELNMSSLELGDSALYFCASSSREGHNEKLFFGSGTQLSVL.

The CDR3 DNA reads TGTGCCAGCGTCAGAAGGGACAGACAAAATCAGCCCCAGCATTTT. Translating it yields CASVRRDRQNQPQHF. The rearrangement links TRBV6-1 to TRBJ1-5, with 7 bases matching TRBD1. J gave up 4 bases and V 8 bases, and 11 bases lay outside the gene matches. The CDR3 sequence is 15 residues long. Germline-derived CDR1 and CDR2 are MNHNS and SASEGT.

This chain joins TRBV5-4 and TRBJ2-1; D perhaps matches TRBD1 (5 bases). The CDR3 has 14 residues. CDR1 SGHNT and CDR2 YYREEE come from the germline V gene (reference sequence). The V end was cut by 2 bases, the J end by 4 bases, with 10 bases between. The CDR3 DNA reads as TGTGCCAGCAGCTTCAACCGACAGTACAATGAGCAGTTCTTC. This encodes CASSFNRQYNEQFF.

J is TRBJ2-4 and V is TRBV7-9, with D possibly being TRBD2 (5 bases). The germline gives CDR1 SEHNR, CDR2 FQNEAQ (reference sequence). Trimming cost V 6 bases and J 3 bases, with 15 bases left between them. The CDR3 runs 15 residues. CDR3 bases: TGTGCCAGCAGTCCGAGCGGATTAGGCAAAAACATTCAGTACTTC. Translation gives CASSPSGLGKNIQYF.

The V and J genes are TRBV7-2 and TRBJ2-3, with TRBD2 matching 12 bases. Germline values: CDR1 SGHTA, CDR2 FQGNSA. The length of the CDR3 is 18 residues. V lost 4 bases to trimming and J lost 3 bases; unmatched junction nucleotides: 11. As DNA, the CDR3 is TGTGCCAGCAGCTCGCCCCCCCTAGCGGGAGGGCCAACAGATACGCAGTATTTT. Residues: CASSSPPLAGGPTDTQYF.

This chain uses TRBV27 with TRBJ2-3, with D uncertain. Between the trimmed V and J ends, which lost 6 bases and 3 bases, there was a span of 13 bases. This CDR3 region has 14 residues. CDR1 is MNHEY and CDR2 is SMNVEV in the germline V gene (reference sequence). The CDR3 DNA is TGTGCCAGCAGCGAACAATTTATGACAGATACGCAGTATTTT. This sequence encodes CASSEQFMTDTQYF.

Only a few counts were recorded for this clone. The J gene is TRBJ1-1, the V gene TRBV27, with a weak D call TRBD1 (5 bases). The CDR3 spans 12 residues. Trimming took 6 bases from V and 2 from J, leaving 7 bases between them. Per the germline V gene, CDR1 is MNHEY and CDR2 is SMNVEV (reference sequence). CDR3 nucleotides: TGTGCCAGCAGGACAGTCAACACTGAAGCTTTCTTT. Its translation is CASRTVNTEAFF.

In its sample, this clone was seen once. This chain links TRBV7-6 with TRBJ2-5; D uncertain. Trimming took off 2 bases at V and 4 bases at J, with 14 bases between the two ends. Germline loops: CDR1 SGHVS, CDR2 FNYEAQ. CDR3 length equals 15 residues. The CDR3 DNA is TGTGCCAGCAGCTTATTAGACATCAGAACAGAGACCCAGTACTTC. This codes for CASSLLDIRTETQYF.

The chain recombines TRBV28 with TRBJ2-2, with 10 bases aligning to TRBD2. With 6 bases clipped from V and 1 base from J, the junction kept 8 bases outside the gene matches. The germline gives CDR1 MDHEN, CDR2 SYDVKM. CDR3 length equals 17 residues. This chain's CDR3 is CASSPYRTSGNTGELFF. In DNA, the CDR3 is TGTGCCAGCAGCCCCTATCGGACTAGCGGGAACACCGGGGAGCTGTTTTTT.

On this clone itself: Other DNA sequences of this sample code for an identical CDR3. The gene calls are TRBV27 and TRBJ2-7, with D perhaps matching TRBD1 (5 bases). V dropped 4 bases and J dropped 4 bases, with 11 bases sitting between them. Germline loops: CDR1 MNHEY, CDR2 SMNVEV (reference sequence). The CDR3 loop spans 13 amino acids. CDR3 in DNA: TGTGCCAGCAGTTCACGTGGGGCTTACGAGCAGTACTTC. Translation gives CASSSRGAYEQYF.

This chain joins TRBV7-9 and TRBJ2-1, with D possibly being TRBD2 (5 bases). Germline values: CDR1 SEHNR, CDR2 FQNEAQ (reference sequence). Trimming cost V 0 bases and J 3 bases, with 12 bases left between them. This CDR3 region has 16 residues. The CDR3 protein is CASSLALGRSYNEQFF. CDR3 bases: TGTGCCAGCAGCTTAGCACTAGGCAGAAGCTACAATGAGCAGTTCTTC.

As to this clone: This CDR3 is also generated by other DNA sequences in the sample. This chain links TRBV5-1 with TRBJ1-3, with TRBD1 identical over 10 bases. The CDR3 contains 16 residues. Germline CDR1 and CDR2: SGHRS and YFSETQ. V gave up 2 bases and J gave up 4 bases; unmatched junction bases: 6. This chain's CDR3 is CASSLGDRGLGNTIYF. The CDR3 DNA reads as TGCGCCAGCAGCTTAGGTGACAGGGGGCTCGGAAACACCATATATTTT.

This chain connects TRBV28 to TRBJ2-3, with 9 bases matching TRBD2. Germline assignment: CDR1 MDHEN and CDR2 SYDVKM. The V gene end was trimmed by 6 bases and the J gene end by 2 bases; junction bases not matched to a gene: 18. CDR3 length: 19 residues. The CDR3 coding sequence is TGTGCCAGCAGATATAGATCACTTACGACTAGCGGTTACACAGATACGCAGTATTTT. The encoded protein is CASRYRSLTTSGYTDTQYF.

The DNA for the CDR3 is TGTGCCAGCACCGGTCCCTCGCGGGAGGGAAACAATGAGCAGTTCTTC. It codes for CASTGPSREGNNEQFF. This chain connects TRBV7-9 to TRBJ2-1; TRBD2 agrees at 9 bases. Trimming took 7 bases from V and 5 from J; bases not matched to a gene: 12. The V gene's germline CDR1 is SEHNR and CDR2 FQNEAQ (reference sequence). This CDR3 contains 16 residues.

The V gene is TRBV7-9, the J gene TRBJ2-1, with 15 nucleotides matching TRBD2. The germline V gene encodes CDR1 SEHNR and CDR2 FQNEAQ (reference sequence). This CDR3 is 19 amino acids long. The junction had 17 bases not matched to a gene; V was cut back by 5 bases and J by 9 bases. The CDR3 is CASSPHPGLAGGPTGEQFF. The CDR3 coding sequence is TGTGCCAGCAGCCCCCACCCGGGACTAGCGGGAGGACCTACGGGTGAGCAGTTCTTC.

J is TRBJ2-2 and V is TRBV25-1; D unclear. Per the germline V gene, CDR1 is MGHDK and CDR2 is SYGVNS. Trimming stripped 6 bases from V and 6 bases from J, with 14 bases between. The CDR3 is 14 amino acids. The CDR3 region has the DNA TGTGCCAGCAGGGCACTAAAGGGTTCCGGGGAGCTGTTTTTT. Amino acid sequence: CASRALKGSGELFF.

The chain couples TRBV27 to TRBJ1-4, with no clear D. The CDR3 has 13 amino acids. Germline V lookup: CDR1 MNHEY, CDR2 SMNVEV (reference sequence). V shed 2 bases and J shed 7 bases, with 8 bases lying between them. The CDR3, as DNA: TGTGCCAGCAGTTTACTGGGTGGTGAAAAACTGTTTTTT. It translates to CASSLLGGEKLFF. The variable domain in full, completed from reference TRBV27 and TRBJ1-4, reads EAQVTQNPRYLITVTGKKLTVTCSQNMNHEYMSWYRQDPGLGLRQIYYSMNVEVTDKGDVPEGYKVSRKEKRNFPLILESPSPNQTSLYFCASSLLGGEKLFFGSGTQLSVL.

The rearrangement uses TRBV14 and TRBJ2-3; TRBD2 aligns across 11 bases. The V gene's germline CDR1 is SGHDN and CDR2 FVKESK. The CDR3 runs 14 residues. Trimming cost V 4 bases and J 5 bases; bases outside gene matches: 2. CDR3 DNA: TGTGCCAGCAGCCTAGCGGGAGGGAGAGATACGCAGTATTTT. Its protein product is CASSLAGGRDTQYF.

The V gene is TRBV7-9, the J gene TRBJ2-1, with D tentatively TRBD1 or TRBD2 (5 bases each). Germline CDR1 is SEHNR and CDR2 is FQNEAQ (reference sequence). V lost 5 bases to trimming and J lost 5 bases, with 10 bases between them. The CDR3 totals 13 residues. Here the CDR3 reads CASSRGTDNEQFF. The CDR3 DNA follows: TGTGCCAGCAGCCGAGGGACCGACAATGAGCAGTTCTTC.

The CDR3 is CASSSPNRQGVGEQFF. Written as DNA, the CDR3 is TGTGCCAGCAGTTCCCCAAATCGACAGGGAGTTGGTGAGCAGTTCTTC. V gene TRBV28 combines with J gene TRBJ2-1, with 7 bases identical to TRBD1. Losses at the gene ends were 4 bases for V and 9 bases for J; bases not matched to a gene: 15. The CDR3 covers 16 residues. The germline CDR1 and CDR2 sequences are MDHEN and SYDVKM.

This clone came up once. V is TRBV9 and J is TRBJ2-3; TRBD1 matches 7 bases. CDR1 SGDLS and CDR2 YYNGEE come from the germline V gene. V lost 3 bases, J lost 2 bases, and 6 bases stayed unmatched. This CDR3 has 15 residues. CDR3 sequence: CASSADRVLTDTQYF. In DNA, the CDR3 is TGTGCCAGCAGCGCAGACAGGGTCCTCACAGATACGCAGTATTTT.

The chain combines TRBV10-3 with TRBJ2-7; D unclear. Trimming pared 10 bases from V and 6 bases from J, leaving 13 bases between. The CDR3 has 11 amino acids. Germline V gene sequence: CDR1 ENHRY, CDR2 SYGVKD. The CDR3 region is CATWEGIEQYF. CDR3 nucleotides: TGTGCCACCTGGGAAGGGATCGAGCAGTACTTC.

The V gene is TRBV7-8, the J gene TRBJ1-2; TRBD1 aligns across 7 bases. The V and J ends lost 1 base and 4 bases, in that order; junction bases with no gene match: 9. CDR1 SGHVS and CDR2 FQNEAQ come from the germline V gene. The CDR3 is 16 amino acids. CDR3 loop: CASSLVLGRGTYGYTF. CDR3 DNA sequence: TGTGCCAGCAGCTTAGTTTTAGGCAGGGGGACCTATGGCTACACCTTC.